This T cell receptor beta chain comes out of a study of pediatric ulcerative colitis. Trimming took 0 bases from V and 5 from J, leaving 11 bases between them. Looked up from germline, CDR1 is SGDLS and CDR2 is YYNGEE. The CDR3 runs to 14 residues. Assay: immunoSEQ multiplex PCR; the TCRdb copy retains only in-frame clones and omits some. Among roughly 64,000 clones listed, about 86% were seen once. This chain joins TRBV9 and TRBJ2-5, with D hard to call. This TCR was recovered from a boy aged 5-17 years with severe ulcerative colitis. The sequencing sample was made of blood. DNA for the CDR3: TGTGCCAGCAGCGTAGAACTGGGTGAGGAGACCCAGTACTTC. Protein: CASSVELGEETQYF.